This TCR beta chain was found in a study of blood T cell repertoires in COVID-19. Study overall: PBMCs, B-cell-depleted T cells, or T cells provided the cDNA or gDNA that made up the material.

TCRdb's copy holds only in-frame clones and misses some; the assay was immunoSEQ multiplex PCR. The table has about 150,000 clones, about 86% seen once. The CDR3 runs 14 residues. The germline gives CDR1 SGHDN, CDR2 FVKESK. Trimming pared 0 bases from V and 8 bases from J, leaving 13 bases between. This clonotype originated in a man aged 50 to 59 with active or convalescent COVID-19. The V gene is TRBV14, the J gene TRBJ1-2; D unresolved. The sequenced sample consisted of peripheral blood. CDR3 bases: TGTGCCAGCAGCCAAGACGGTTACCCGGGGGGCTACACCTTC. This sequence encodes CASSQDGYPGGYTF. Filled out from reference TRBV14 and TRBJ1-2, the complete variable domain reads EAGVTQFPSHSVIEKGQTVTLRCDPISGHDNLYWYRRVMGKEIKFLLHFVKESKQDESGMPNNRFLAERTGGTYSTLKVQPAELEDSGVYFCASSQDGYPGGYTFGSGTRLTVV.